This T cell receptor (beta chain) stems from a study of blood T cells in healthy people across ages. Primed by a sample-barcoded 5' primer and a J-beta primer mix, a second PCR proceeded for about 6 to 11 cycles. TCRdb processed the 5' RACE reads anew with MiXCR; each CDR3 protein has one entry. The data contain around 990,000 distinct CDR3 sequences, around two fifths of them singletons. Whole-study findings and limits: Higher diversity, along with more naive CD4+ cells, distinguished long-lived donors from aged donors.

Total RNA extracted from each sample amounted to at least 6 micrograms. Concerning this clonotype itself: Its target is unknown.

The V and J ends lost 8 bases and 2 bases respectively, with 18 bases between them. The CDR3 runs 15 residues. In germline, CDR1 is MDHEN, CDR2 SYDVKM. This clonotype originated in a man aged 18-30 years in good health. The sequenced material came from blood. The chain links TRBV28 to TRBJ1-1; tentatively, D is TRBD1 (6 bases). CDR3 loop: CASGLMGHPNTEAFF. Written as DNA, the CDR3 is TGTGCCAGCGGGTTGATGGGACACCCAAACACTGAAGCTTTCTTT.